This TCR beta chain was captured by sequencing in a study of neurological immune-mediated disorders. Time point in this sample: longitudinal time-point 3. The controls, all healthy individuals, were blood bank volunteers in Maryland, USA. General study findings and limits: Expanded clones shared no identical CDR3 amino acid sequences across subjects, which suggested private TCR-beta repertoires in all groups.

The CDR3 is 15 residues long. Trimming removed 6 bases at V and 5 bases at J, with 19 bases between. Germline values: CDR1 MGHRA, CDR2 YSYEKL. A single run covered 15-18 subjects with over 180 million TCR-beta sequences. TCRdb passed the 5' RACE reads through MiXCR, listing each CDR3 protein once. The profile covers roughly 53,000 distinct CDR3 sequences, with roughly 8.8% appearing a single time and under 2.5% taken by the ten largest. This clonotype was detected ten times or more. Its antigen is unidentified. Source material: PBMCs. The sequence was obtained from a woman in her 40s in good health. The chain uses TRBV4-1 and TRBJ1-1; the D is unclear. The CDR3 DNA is TGCGCCAGCAGTAGGTTGGAGCTAGGATGGACTGAAGCTTTCTTT. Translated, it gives CASSRLELGWTEAFF.